What follows are 4 T cell receptor beta chains derived from one specimen sequenced in a study of blood T cells in healthy people across ages. Sample-barcoded 5' priming and a J-beta primer mix drove a second PCR of 7 to 11 cycles. MiXCR was run by TCRdb on the 5' RACE reads, yielding one entry per CDR3 protein. The sample yields roughly 640,000 distinct CDR3 sequences, about 30% seen once. The sample consisted of blood. The receptors were gathered from a woman of 80 years or more in good health.

This clonotype was found many times. The J gene is TRBJ2-7, the V gene TRBV7-9; D possibly corresponds to TRBD1 (6 bases). CDR1 is SEHNR and CDR2 is FQNEAQ in the germline V gene (reference sequence). Trimming took off 1 base at V and 6 bases at J, with 16 bases between the two ends. The CDR3 spans 15 residues. DNA of the CDR3: TGTGCCAGCAGCTTAGAGGGATTAACAGGGTCCGAGCAGTACTTC. Amino acid sequence: CASSLEGLTGSEQYF.

The V and J genes are TRBV7-2 and TRBJ1-1, with D possibly being TRBD1 (6 bases). The CDR3 totals 14 residues. Trimming stripped 1 base from V and 8 bases from J, with 14 bases between. Germline values: CDR1 SGHTA, CDR2 FQGNSA. The CDR3 is CASSLEYDRMEAFF. The CDR3 DNA reads TGTGCCAGCAGCTTAGAGTACGACAGGATGGAAGCTTTCTTT.

This clonotype was seen a handful of times. This clone may be a read error of a much larger clone one base away. The chain links TRBV20-1 to TRBJ2-7; possible D gene TRBD2, 6 bases. The closer fit of TRBJ2-5 to the DNA end suggests the J call may be wrong. Germline CDR1 is DFQATT and CDR2 is SNEGSKA (reference sequence). This CDR3 spans 12 amino acids. The CDR3 DNA follows: TGCAGGGCAGAGGGCGGGGTGGAGACCCAGTACTTC. Translated: CRAEGGVETQYF.

This clonotype was seen at least ten times. J is TRBJ1-2 and V is TRBV13, with no clear D. V was trimmed by 5 bases and J by 3 bases, leaving 10 bases between them. CDR3 length equals 13 residues. CDR1 is PRHDT, CDR2 FYEKMQ, per germline (reference sequence). The CDR3 is CASSQPSDYGYTF. The CDR3 region has the DNA TGTGCCAGCAGCCAGCCCTCAGACTATGGCTACACCTTC.